The 27 T cell receptor beta chains below were found in one sample sequenced in a study of shared clonotypes between healthy human individuals. Libraries were prepared by immunoSEQ multiplex PCR; TCRdb keeps only in-frame clonotypes and omits some of them. The sample gives about 1,500,000 clones, over 95% of which show up once; roughly 1.2% is in the top ten. Sequenced material: naive CD4+ T cells sorted from blood. Subset meaning: CD45RA+ positively selected. The receptors were sampled from a man aged 25-45 years in good health.

This chain connects TRBV9 to TRBJ2-1, with D perhaps matching TRBD2 (5 bases). The V gene's germline CDR1 is SGDLS and CDR2 YYNGEE. The germline V and J ends were trimmed by 0 bases and 10 bases, with 11 bases remaining between them. This CDR3 region has 13 residues. The DNA of the CDR3 is TGTGCCAGCAGCGTAGCGGGGTGGCAGGAGCAGTTCTTC. Protein sequence: CASSVAGWQEQFF. Complete variable domain (other parts from reference TRBV9 and TRBJ2-1): DSGVTQTPKHLITATGQRVTLRCSPRSGDLSVYWYQQSLDQGLQFLIQYYNGEERAKGNILERFSAQQFPDLHSELNLSSLELGDSALYFCASSVAGWQEQFFGPGTRLTVL.

Written as DNA, the CDR3 is TGTGCCAGCAGTTTAATAGGGGACTATGGCTACACCTTC. Translated: CASSLIGDYGYTF. The chain is built from TRBV28 and TRBJ1-2, with TRBD1 as a possible D gene (5 bases). CDR1 and CDR2 (germline): MDHEN, SYDVKM. The CDR3 totals 13 residues. Trimming cost V 2 bases and J 3 bases, with 7 bases left between them.

V usage is TRBV27 and J usage is TRBJ2-6, with D possibly matching TRBD1 (5 bases). Trimming took 3 bases from V and 2 from J, leaving 8 bases between them. The CDR3 has 15 amino acids. Germline CDR1 MNHEY, CDR2 SMNVEV (reference sequence). The chain's CDR3 is CASSFWGAGANVLTF. The CDR3 nucleotides read TGTGCCAGCAGTTTCTGGGGCGCTGGGGCCAACGTCCTGACTTTC.

This rearrangement joins TRBV30 to TRBJ2-6; D remains ambiguous. The CDR3 has 16 amino acids. Trimming cost V 5 bases and J 5 bases, with 19 bases left between them. Germline assignment: CDR1 GTSNPN and CDR2 SVGIG (reference sequence). The CDR3 region has the DNA TGTGCCTGGTTAGGAAAGCGTCAAAGTCGGGCCAACGTCCTGACTTTC. It codes for CAWLGKRQSRANVLTF.

The rearrangement uses TRBV21-1 and TRBJ1-5; TRBD1 is taken as the D call from the table, unchecked against the DNA. TRBV21-1 is annotated as a pseudogene. This CDR3 spans 20 amino acids. CDR3 sequence reads: CASSRNRIQGRSSYNQPQHF. DNA of the CDR3: TGTGCCAGCAGCAGAAATCGGATACAGGGTCGGAGTTCTTACAATCAGCCCCAGCATTTT.

This chain joins TRBV10-1 and TRBJ2-2, with D unclear. CDR3 length: 14 amino acids. Deletions cut 6 bases from V and 1 base from J, with 9 bases between. Germline V gives CDR1 WNHNN, CDR2 SYGVQD (reference sequence). The CDR3 here is CASREQQNTGELFF. Here the CDR3 DNA reads TGCGCCAGCAGGGAACAGCAGAACACCGGGGAGCTGTTTTTT.

The gene calls are TRBV28 and TRBJ2-1; no reliable D call. This CDR3 region has 11 residues. Trimming removed 7 bases at V and 4 bases at J, with 5 bases between. The germline V gene has CDR1 MDHEN and CDR2 SYDVKM. The CDR3 spells CASIEYNEQFF. The CDR3 nucleotides read TGTGCCAGCATTGAATACAATGAGCAGTTCTTC.

This chain links TRBV18 with TRBJ1-5, with a weak D call TRBD1 (6 bases). CDR1 is KGHSH and CDR2 is LQKENI in the germline V gene. V lost 4 bases and J lost 3, with 16 bases in between. The CDR3 is 16 residues long. The CDR3 region has the DNA TGTGCCAGCTCACGAGACTTAACAGGGCCCAATCAGCCCCAGCATTTT. It codes for CASSRDLTGPNQPQHF.

The gene calls are TRBV28 and TRBJ2-7, with a tentative D call TRBD1 (6 bases). Trimming stripped 5 bases from V and 2 bases from J, with 13 bases between. The CDR3 is 14 amino acids. The germline gives CDR1 MDHEN, CDR2 SYDVKM. The CDR3 reads CASSENRVPYEQYF. Written as DNA, the CDR3 is TGTGCCAGCAGTGAGAACAGGGTTCCCTACGAGCAGTACTTC.

CDR3 in amino acids: CASSLARVFETQYF. CDR3 nucleotides: TGTGCCAGCAGCCTCGCCAGGGTTTTTGAGACCCAGTACTTC. The chain uses TRBV7-2 and TRBJ2-5, with a possible D match to TRBD1 (5 bases). Per the germline V gene, CDR1 is SGHTA and CDR2 is FQGNSA. The CDR3 runs 14 residues. V lost 5 bases and J 5 bases, leaving 15 bases between the germline ends. The entire variable domain, with the rest obtained from reference TRBV7-2 and TRBJ2-5, is as follows: GAGVSQSPSNKVTEKGKDVELRCDPISGHTALYWYRQSLGQGLEFLIYFQGNSAPDKSGLPSDRFSAERTGGSVSTLTIQRTQQEDSAVYLCASSLARVFETQYFGPGTRLLVL.

As concerns this clone: Distinct nucleotide sequences in the sample also encode this CDR3. The chain joins TRBV7-9 to TRBJ1-2, with unresolved D. Germline V gene lookup returns CDR1 SEHNR and CDR2 FQNEAQ (reference sequence). The CDR3 length is 14 residues. V was cut by 3 bases and J by 0 bases, with 8 bases left in between. CDR3 protein: CASSLSAANYGYTF. The DNA of the CDR3 is TGTGCCAGCAGCTTGTCGGCAGCTAACTATGGCTACACCTTC.

J is TRBJ2-2 and V is TRBV4-3; D could derive from TRBD1 or TRBD2 (5 bases each). Germline loops: CDR1 LGHNA, CDR2 YSLEER. There are 15 residues in the CDR3. V lost 1 base and J 4 bases, leaving 10 bases between the germline ends. This chain's CDR3 is CASSQAGRTTGELFF. CDR3 nucleotides: TGCGCCAGCAGCCAAGCGGGGCGGACCACCGGGGAGCTGTTTTTT.

The V and J genes are TRBV28 and TRBJ2-3, with D possibly called TRBD1 or TRBD2 (6 bases each). Trimming took 11 bases from V and 14 from J, leaving 20 bases between them. The germline CDR1 and CDR2 sequences are MDHEN and SYDVKM. The CDR3 spans 11 residues. CDR3 nucleotide sequence: TGTGCCCAAGGAGGGCAACCCAGGGGGTATTTT. It encodes CAQGGQPRGYF.

The V call is TRBV15, the J call TRBJ2-7; TRBD1 is a possible D gene (5 bases). V was shortened by 5 bases and J by 5 bases, with 22 bases between the two germline ends. The CDR3 contains 16 residues. Germline V gene lookup returns CDR1 LNHNV and CDR2 YYDKDF (reference sequence). This CDR3 is CATSSFPQGRLDEQYF. The DNA for the CDR3 is TGTGCCACCAGCTCGTTCCCCCAGGGTAGGTTGGACGAGCAGTACTTC. Full variable domain (missing parts from reference TRBV15 and TRBJ2-7): DAMVIQNPRYQVTQFGKPVTLSCSQTLNHNVMYWYQQKSSQAPKLLFHYYDKDFNNEADTPDNFQSRRPNTSFCFLDIRSPGLGDTAMYLCATSSFPQGRLDEQYFGPGTRLTVT.

This sequence joins TRBV7-2 and TRBJ1-5; D is ambiguous. Trimming removed 5 bases from V and 0 bases from J, with 11 bases in between. Germline values: CDR1 SGHTA, CDR2 FQGNSA. This CDR3 has 15 residues. This chain's CDR3 is CASSRDTASNQPQHF. CDR3 nucleotides: TGTGCCAGCAGCCGAGACACAGCTAGCAATCAGCCCCAGCATTTT.

V and J are TRBV11-2 and TRBJ1-2, with 12 bases that match TRBD1. Germline V gene lookup returns CDR1 SGHAT and CDR2 FQNNGV. Germline trimming cut 4 bases from V and 4 bases from J; bases unmatched to any gene: 10. This CDR3 comprises 17 residues. The CDR3 coding sequence is TGTGCCAGCAGCTCACCGGGACAGGGGGCGCGGTTCTATGGCTACACCTTC. It is translated as CASSSPGQGARFYGYTF.

A remark on this clone: Other DNA sequences in the sample encode the same CDR3. The V call is TRBV7-2, the J call TRBJ2-7; D is undetermined. The CDR3 has 13 amino acids. Trimming cost V 4 bases and J 1 base, with 8 bases left between them. Germline CDR1 SGHTA, CDR2 FQGNSA. The CDR3 sequence: CASSSRASYEQYF. The CDR3 nucleotides are TGTGCCAGCAGCTCGAGAGCTTCCTACGAGCAGTACTTC.

The chain carries TRBV7-2 and TRBJ2-7; D is perhaps TRBD2 (5 bases). In germline, CDR1 is SGHTA, CDR2 FQGNSA. There are 12 residues in the CDR3. V lost 1 base, J lost 6 bases, and 7 bases lay in between. CDR3: CASSLGGGEQYF. CDR3 DNA: TGTGCCAGCAGCTTAGGCGGAGGCGAGCAGTACTTC.

This clone was seen just once. The genes are TRBV10-2 and TRBJ1-1, with 7 bases identical to TRBD1. The CDR3 runs to 13 residues. Germline V gives CDR1 WSHSY, CDR2 SAAADI. The junction had 12 bases not matched to a gene; V was cut back by 6 bases and J by 11 bases. The CDR3 sequence: CASSSQGSVSAFF. CDR3 coding DNA: TGCGCCAGCAGCTCACAGGGGAGCGTCTCCGCTTTCTTT.

The rearrangement joins TRBV18 to TRBJ2-5, with D maybe TRBD1 (6 bases). V was cut by 3 bases and J by 1 base, with 15 bases left in between. The CDR3 runs 16 residues. Germline loops: CDR1 KGHSH, CDR2 LQKENI. The CDR3 DNA follows: TGTGCCAGCTCACCTACCCTGACAGGATCCCAAGAGACCCAGTACTTC. It specifies CASSPTLTGSQETQYF.

This clone was observed once. CDR3 coding DNA: TGTGCCTCAGAGGGGACTAGCGGGAGGTCCTACAATGAGCAGTTCTTC. Translating it yields CASEGTSGRSYNEQFF. The rearrangement uses TRBV10-3 and TRBJ2-1; TRBD2 matches 15 bases. The germline CDR1 and CDR2 sequences are ENHRY and SYGVKD. The CDR3 has 16 residues. V gave up 11 bases and J gave up 1 base; unmatched junction bases: 6.

In the case of this clone: This same CDR3 is encoded by further DNA sequences in the sample. The rearrangement joins TRBV18 to TRBJ1-5; 8 nucleotides match TRBD1. Germline lookup yields CDR1 KGHSH and CDR2 LQKENI. The CDR3 is 15 amino acids. With V trimmed by 1 base and J by 4 bases, 3 bases remained unmatched. CDR3 nucleotide sequence: TGTGCCAGCTCACCACGAACAGGGGGGAATCAGCCCCAGCATTTT. It yields the protein CASSPRTGGNQPQHF. The full variable domain, with the rest looked up from reference TRBV18 and TRBJ1-5, is NAGVMQNPRHLVRRRGQEARLRCSPMKGHSHVYWYRQLPEEGLKFMVYLQKENIIDESGMPKERFSAEFPKEGPSILRIQQVVRGDSAAYFCASSPRTGGNQPQHFGDGTRLSIL.

CDR3 protein: CASSRSGAGELFF. Here the CDR3 DNA reads TGTGCCAGCAGCCGTAGCGGGGCGGGGGAGCTGTTTTTT. V usage is TRBV7-2 and J usage is TRBJ2-2; 8 nucleotides align to TRBD2. This CDR3 is 13 amino acids long. Germline CDR1 reads SGHTA; CDR2 reads FQGNSA. After removal of 5 bases from V and 8 bases from J, the junction contained 4 bases not matched to a gene.

A word on this clone: Other DNA sequences in the same sample also yield this CDR3. This chain connects TRBV5-1 to TRBJ2-7; possible D gene TRBD1, 5 bases. The CDR3 length is 13 residues. Trimming took off 0 bases at V and 4 bases at J, with 8 bases between the two ends. Looked up from germline, CDR1 is SGHRS and CDR2 is YFSETQ. DNA of the CDR3: TGCGCCAGCAGCTTGGAAGACAGTTACGAGCAGTACTTC. Protein: CASSLEDSYEQYF.

Worth noting for this clone: Other nucleotide sequences from this sample produce the same CDR3. V and J are TRBV29-1 and TRBJ2-7; weak D call: TRBD1 (7 bases). The V gene's germline CDR1 is SQVTM and CDR2 ANQGSEA. V lost 4 bases to trimming and J lost 4 bases, with 11 bases between them. The CDR3 length is 12 residues. Here the CDR3 reads CSVGAGGYEQYF. The CDR3 nucleotides read TGCAGCGTTGGGGCAGGGGGGTACGAGCAGTACTTC.

The chain uses TRBV7-2 and TRBJ2-3, with 9 bases lining up with TRBD1. This CDR3 has 14 residues. From germline, CDR1 is SGHTA and CDR2 FQGNSA. Unmatched junction bases numbered 10, after V lost 8 bases and J lost 7 bases. The CDR3 DNA is TGTGCCAGCGCGAGAGACAGGGGGAAAAATACGCAGTATTTT. It specifies CASARDRGKNTQYF. The whole variable domain, filled in from reference TRBV7-2 and TRBJ2-3, reads GAGVSQSPSNKVTEKGKDVELRCDPISGHTALYWYRQSLGQGLEFLIYFQGNSAPDKSGLPSDRFSAERTGGSVSTLTIQRTQQEDSAVYLCASARDRGKNTQYFGPGTRLTVL.

The rearrangement joins TRBV9 to TRBJ2-5; D remains ambiguous. The germline gives CDR1 SGDLS, CDR2 YYNGEE. The CDR3 has 13 amino acids. V was shortened by 3 bases and J by 3 bases, with 9 bases between the two germline ends. Written as DNA, the CDR3 is TGTGCCAGCAGCGCCGACTGGAAAGAGACCCAGTACTTC. Its translation: CASSADWKETQYF.